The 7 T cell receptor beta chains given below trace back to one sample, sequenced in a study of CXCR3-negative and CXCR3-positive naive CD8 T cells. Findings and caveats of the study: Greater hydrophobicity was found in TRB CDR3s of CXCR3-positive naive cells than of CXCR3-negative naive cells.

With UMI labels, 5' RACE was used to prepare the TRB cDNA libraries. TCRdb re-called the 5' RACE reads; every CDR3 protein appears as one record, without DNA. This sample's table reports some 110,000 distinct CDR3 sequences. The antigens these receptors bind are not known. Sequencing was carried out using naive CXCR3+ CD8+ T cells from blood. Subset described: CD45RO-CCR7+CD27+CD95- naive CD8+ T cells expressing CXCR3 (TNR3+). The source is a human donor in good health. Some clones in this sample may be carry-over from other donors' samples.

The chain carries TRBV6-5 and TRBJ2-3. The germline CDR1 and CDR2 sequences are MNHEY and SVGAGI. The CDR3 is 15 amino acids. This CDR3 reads CASSNSKISTDTQYF.

The CDR3 here is CASSYSSLGQGVEGQYF. The gene calls are TRBV6-6 and TRBJ2-7; TCRdb's D call, TRBD1, is unchecked because there is no DNA. Germline lookup yields CDR1 MNHNY and CDR2 SVGAGI (reference sequence). The CDR3 totals 17 residues.

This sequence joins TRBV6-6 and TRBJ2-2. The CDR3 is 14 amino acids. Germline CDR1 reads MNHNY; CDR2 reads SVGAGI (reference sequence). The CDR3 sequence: CASSLWENTGELFF.

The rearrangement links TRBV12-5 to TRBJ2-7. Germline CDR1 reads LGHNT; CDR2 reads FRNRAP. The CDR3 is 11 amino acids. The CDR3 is CASPSSYEQYF.

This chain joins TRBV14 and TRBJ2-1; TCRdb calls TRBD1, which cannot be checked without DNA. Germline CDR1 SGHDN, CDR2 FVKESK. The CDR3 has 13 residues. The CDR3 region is CASSQAGWDEQFF.

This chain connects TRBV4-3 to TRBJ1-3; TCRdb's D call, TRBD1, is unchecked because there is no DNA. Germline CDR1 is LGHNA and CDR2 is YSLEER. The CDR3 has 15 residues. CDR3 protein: CASSQDRGQGNTIYF.

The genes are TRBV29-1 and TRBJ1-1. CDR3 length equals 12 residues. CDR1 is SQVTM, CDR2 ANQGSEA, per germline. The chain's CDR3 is CSVDFLNTEAFF.